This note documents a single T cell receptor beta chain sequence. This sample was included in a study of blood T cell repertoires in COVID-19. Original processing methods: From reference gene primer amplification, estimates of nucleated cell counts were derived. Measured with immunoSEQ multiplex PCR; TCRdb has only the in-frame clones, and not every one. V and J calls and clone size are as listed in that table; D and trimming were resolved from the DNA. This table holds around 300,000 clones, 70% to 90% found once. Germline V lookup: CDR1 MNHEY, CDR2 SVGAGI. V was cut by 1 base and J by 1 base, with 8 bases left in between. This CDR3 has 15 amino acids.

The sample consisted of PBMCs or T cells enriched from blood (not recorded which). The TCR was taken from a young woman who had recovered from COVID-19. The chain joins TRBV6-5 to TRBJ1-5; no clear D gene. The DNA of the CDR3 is TGTGCCAGCAGTTACTTACGAGGGAGCAATCAGCCCCAGCATTTT. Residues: CASSYLRGSNQPQHF.